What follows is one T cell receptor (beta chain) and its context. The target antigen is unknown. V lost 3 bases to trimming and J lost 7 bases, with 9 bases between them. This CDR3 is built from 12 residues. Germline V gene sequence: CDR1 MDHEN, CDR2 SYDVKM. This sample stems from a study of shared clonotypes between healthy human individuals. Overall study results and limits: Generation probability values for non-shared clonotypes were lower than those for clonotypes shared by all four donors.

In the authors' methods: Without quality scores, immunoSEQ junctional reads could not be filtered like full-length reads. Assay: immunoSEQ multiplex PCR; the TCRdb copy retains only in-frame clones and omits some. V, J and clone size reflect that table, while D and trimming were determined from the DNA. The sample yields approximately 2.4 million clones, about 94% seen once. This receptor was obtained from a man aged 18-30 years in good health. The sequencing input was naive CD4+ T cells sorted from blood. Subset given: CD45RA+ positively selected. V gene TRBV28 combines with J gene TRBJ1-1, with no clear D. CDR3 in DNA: TGTGCCAGCAGTTTTCCCCAGTTTGAAGCTTTCTTT. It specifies CASSFPQFEAFF.